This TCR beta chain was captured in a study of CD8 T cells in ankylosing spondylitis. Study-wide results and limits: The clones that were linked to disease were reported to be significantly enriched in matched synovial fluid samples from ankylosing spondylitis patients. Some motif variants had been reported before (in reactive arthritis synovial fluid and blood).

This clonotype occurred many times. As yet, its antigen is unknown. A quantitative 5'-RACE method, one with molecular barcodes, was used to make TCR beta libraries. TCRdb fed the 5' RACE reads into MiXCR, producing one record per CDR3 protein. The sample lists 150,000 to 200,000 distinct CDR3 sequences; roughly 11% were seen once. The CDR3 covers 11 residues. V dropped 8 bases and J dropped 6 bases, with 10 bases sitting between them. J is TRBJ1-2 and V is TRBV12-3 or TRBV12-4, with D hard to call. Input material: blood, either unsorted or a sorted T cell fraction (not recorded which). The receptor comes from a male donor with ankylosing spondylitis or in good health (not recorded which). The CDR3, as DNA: TGTGCCAGCGGAACAGCACATGGCTACACCTTC. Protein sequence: CASGTAHGYTF.